This TCR beta chain is from a study of blood T cell repertoires in COVID-19 (dated by TCRdb to between 2020 and 2021). About the study as a whole: Collaborator samples came from the United States, Italy and Spain and covered acute and convalescent phases of COVID-19. The material from the prospective study consisted of cDNA or gDNA derived from T cells, B-cell-depleted T cells, or PBMCs. The dataset comprised deeply sampled blood TCRbeta repertoires from subjects exposed to, actively infected with, or recovered from COVID-19. The repertoires were made available in a free public database intended to serve as a resource for research on the immune response to SARS-CoV-2. Samples came from the ongoing ImmuneRACE study (first 160 participants) plus 1,254 subjects from 6 global collaborators. Sample metadata almost always included a de-identified subject ID, COVID-19 status, age in years and sex. Where HLA class I and class II types were available, the types were taken from metadata supplied by the sample provider, not from assay-based typing.

Collaborating institutions collected whole blood in K2EDTA tubes following their own protocols. For TCRbeta analysis, collaborators shipped samples as frozen whole blood, isolated PBMCs, or DNA extracted from either of those sample types. TCRbeta CDR3 regions were amplified from genomic DNA using the immunoSEQ Assay, a bias-controlled multiplex PCR. On the study's bioinformatics: The number of nucleated cells in each sample was estimated by amplification of reference gene primers within the assay. To quantify the absolute abundance of each unique TCRbeta CDR3 rearrangement, sequence reads were collapsed and filtered. For each sample, productive Simpson clonality was calculated by taking the square root of Simpson's diversity index across productive rearrangements. Here the immuneACCESS table is served through TCRdb, limited to in-frame sequences with V and J called. Missing clones are a known gap in these copies; in checked studies unresolved V genes cover under half, and the rest lacks a known reason. V, J and clone size are taken as reported in that table, and D and trimming were inferred from the DNA itself. The sample table shows around 60,000 clones, and 74% are seen once. The top ten clonotypes cover about 30% of the sample.

General study outcomes and caveats: The amount of clinical and demographic metadata varied by source and participant and was provided uncurated.

The V end gives up 5 bases and the J end 6 bases, leaving 9 bases in the junction not matched to a gene. Including cysteine and phenylalanine, the CDR3 has 14 amino acids. The entry retains the CDR3 DNA only, 42 bases that are in frame from base 1. CDR1 is given as SGHAT and CDR2 as FQNNGV, both from the germline V gene. This clone was observed a handful of times. There is no known antigen for this receptor. No base-level quality is on record; no much larger clone is a single base apart. The source of this sequence is a woman older than 75 with acute or convalescent COVID-19. The V and J segments used are TRBV11-2 and TRBJ2-7, and TRBD2 aligns with 8 junction nucleotides. Sequencing was done on a sample of peripheral blood. The CDR3 region reads CASSPGHSGGEQYF. The bases are TGTGCCAGCAGCCCGGGACACAGCGGGGGCGAGCAGTACTTC.